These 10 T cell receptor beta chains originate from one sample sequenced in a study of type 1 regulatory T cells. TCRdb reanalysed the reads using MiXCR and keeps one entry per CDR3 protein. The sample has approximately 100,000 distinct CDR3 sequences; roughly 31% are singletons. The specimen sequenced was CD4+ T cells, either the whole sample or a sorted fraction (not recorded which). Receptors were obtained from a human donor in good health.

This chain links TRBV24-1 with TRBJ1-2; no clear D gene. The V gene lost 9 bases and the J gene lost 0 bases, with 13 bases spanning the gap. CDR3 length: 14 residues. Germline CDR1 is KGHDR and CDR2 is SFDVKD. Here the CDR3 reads CATQEGGSNYGYTF. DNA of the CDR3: TGTGCCACCCAGGAGGGCGGTTCTAACTATGGCTACACCTTC.

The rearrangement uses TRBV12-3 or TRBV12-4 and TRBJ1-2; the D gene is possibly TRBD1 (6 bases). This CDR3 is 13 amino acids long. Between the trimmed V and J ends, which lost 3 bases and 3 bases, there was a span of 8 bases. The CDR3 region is CASSLQGYYGYTF. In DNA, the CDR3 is TGTGCCAGCAGTTTGCAGGGGTACTATGGCTACACCTTC.

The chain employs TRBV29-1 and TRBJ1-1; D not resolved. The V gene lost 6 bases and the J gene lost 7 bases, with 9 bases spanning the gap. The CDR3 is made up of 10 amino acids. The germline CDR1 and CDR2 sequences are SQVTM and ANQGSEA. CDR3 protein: CSVSRVEAFF. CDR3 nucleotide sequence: TGCAGCGTAAGCCGAGTTGAAGCTTTCTTT.

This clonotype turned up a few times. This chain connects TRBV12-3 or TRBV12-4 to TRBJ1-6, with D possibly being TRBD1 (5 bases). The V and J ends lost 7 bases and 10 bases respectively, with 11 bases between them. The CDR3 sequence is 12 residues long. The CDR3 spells CASTLGDSPLHF. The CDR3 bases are TGTGCCAGCACCCTGGGGGACTCACCCCTCCACTTT.

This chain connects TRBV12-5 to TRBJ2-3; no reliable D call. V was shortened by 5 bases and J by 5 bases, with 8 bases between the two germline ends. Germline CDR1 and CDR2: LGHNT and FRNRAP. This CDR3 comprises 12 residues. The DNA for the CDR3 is TGTGCTAGTGGTCTCCGGGTAGATACGCAGTATTTT. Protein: CASGLRVDTQYF. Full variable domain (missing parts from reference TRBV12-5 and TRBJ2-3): DARVTQTPRHKVTEMGQEVTMRCQPILGHNTVFWYRQTMMQGLELLAYFRNRAPLDDSGMPKDRFSAEMPDATLATLKIQPSEPRDSAVYFCASGLRVDTQYFGPGTRLTVL.

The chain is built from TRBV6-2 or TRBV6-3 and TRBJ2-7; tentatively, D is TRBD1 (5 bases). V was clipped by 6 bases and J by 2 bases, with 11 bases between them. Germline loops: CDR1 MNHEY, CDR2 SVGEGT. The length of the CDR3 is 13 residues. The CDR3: CASSQGHTYEQYF. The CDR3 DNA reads TGTGCCAGCAGCCAGGGCCATACCTACGAGCAGTACTTC.

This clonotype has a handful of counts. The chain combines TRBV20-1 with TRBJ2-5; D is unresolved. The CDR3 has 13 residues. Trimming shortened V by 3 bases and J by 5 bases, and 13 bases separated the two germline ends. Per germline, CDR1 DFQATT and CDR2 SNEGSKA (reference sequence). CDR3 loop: CSASRGAPETQYF. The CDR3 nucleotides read TGCAGTGCTAGTCGAGGAGCCCCGGAGACCCAGTACTTC.

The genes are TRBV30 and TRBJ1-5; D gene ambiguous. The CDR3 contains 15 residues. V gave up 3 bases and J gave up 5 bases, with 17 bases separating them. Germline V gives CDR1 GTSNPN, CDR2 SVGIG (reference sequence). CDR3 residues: CAWSASSGLHQPQHF. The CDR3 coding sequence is TGTGCCTGGAGCGCCAGTAGTGGGCTGCATCAGCCCCAGCATTTT.

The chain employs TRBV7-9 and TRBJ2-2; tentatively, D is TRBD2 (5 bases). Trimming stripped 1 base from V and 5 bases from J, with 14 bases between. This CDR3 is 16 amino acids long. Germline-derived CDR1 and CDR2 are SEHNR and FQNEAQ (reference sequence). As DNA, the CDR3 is TGTGCCAGCAGCTTAGAGCGGTCCACGGGGACCGGGGAGCTGTTTTTT. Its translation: CASSLERSTGTGELFF.

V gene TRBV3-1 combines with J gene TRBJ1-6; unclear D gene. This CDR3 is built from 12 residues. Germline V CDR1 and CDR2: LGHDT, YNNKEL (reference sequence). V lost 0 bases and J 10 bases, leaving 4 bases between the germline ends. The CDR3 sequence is CASSQDDSPLHF. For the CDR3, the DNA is TGTGCCAGCAGCCAAGATGACTCACCCCTCCACTTT.